This TCR beta chain was identified during a study of blood T cell repertoires in COVID-19. This clone has just one count. The repertoire was sequenced with immunoSEQ multiplex PCR; TCRdb's copy has only in-frame clones and lacks some. The sample records about 310,000 clones, about 90% being singletons. Germline CDR1 reads MNHNS; CDR2 reads SASEGT. J lost 0 bases, V lost 4 bases, and 2 bases had no gene match. The CDR3 is 17 residues long. The TCR originated in a woman aged 45-59 years who had recovered from COVID-19. The rearrangement joins TRBV6-1 to TRBJ2-1; TRBD2 agrees at 14 bases. Specimen: peripheral blood. The CDR3 loop is CASSGTSGRYSYNEQFF. The CDR3 DNA is TGTGCCAGCAGTGGGACTAGCGGGAGGTACTCCTACAATGAGCAGTTCTTC.